These 21 T cell receptor beta chains share one sample of origin, sequenced in a study of shared clonotypes between healthy human individuals. Clones were sequenced by immunoSEQ multiplex PCR, and TCRdb holds only the in-frame ones, with some missing. The data show about 2,500,000 clones, with around nine tenths seen just once and under 0.15% held by the top ten. The sample was naive CD4+ T cells sorted from blood. Subset defined: CD45RA+ positively selected. Every receptor here comes from a man in his late teens or twenties in good health.

The chain carries TRBV5-1 and TRBJ1-1; no reliable D call. The V end lost 1 base, the J end lost 4 bases, and 11 bases lay between the germline ends. The CDR3 sequence is 14 residues long. Germline V gives CDR1 SGHRS, CDR2 YFSETQ. This CDR3 is CASSLRVGTTEAFF. The CDR3 DNA reads as TGCGCCAGCAGCTTGAGGGTCGGTACCACTGAAGCTTTCTTT. Combining the CDR3 with reference TRBV5-1 and TRBJ1-1 gives the whole variable domain KAGVTQTPRYLIKTRGQQVTLSCSPISGHRSVSWYQQTPGQGLQFLFEYFSETQRNKGNFPGRFSGRQFSNSRSEMNVSTLELGDSALYLCASSLRVGTTEAFFGQGTRLTVV.

The gene calls are TRBV6-5 and TRBJ2-3; tentatively, D is TRBD1 (5 bases). V lost 6 bases and J 2 bases, leaving 15 bases between the germline ends. CDR3 length: 15 amino acids. CDR1 is MNHEY, CDR2 SVGAGI, per germline. The CDR3 region is CASSPSWTSTDTQYF. The DNA of the CDR3 is TGTGCCAGCAGCCCTTCCTGGACATCCACAGATACGCAGTATTTT.

The V gene is TRBV21-1, the J gene TRBJ1-6. TRBV21-1 is a pseudogene segment. The CDR3 consists of 17 residues. The CDR3: CASSNRDWSSYNSPLHF. The CDR3 DNA is TGTGCCAGCAGCAACCGGGACTGGAGCTCCTATAATTCACCCCTCCACTTT.

The chain combines TRBV30 with TRBJ2-1; 7 bases are shared with TRBD2. Losses at the gene ends were 2 bases for V and 10 bases for J; bases not matched to a gene: 11. Germline loops: CDR1 GTSNPN, CDR2 SVGIG (reference sequence). The CDR3 length is 14 residues. The CDR3 nucleotides read TGTGCCTGGAGTCGCCGGGGGGTCGGGGGAGAGCAGTTCTTC. This translates into CAWSRRGVGGEQFF.

The chain joins TRBV20-1 to TRBJ2-7; 7 positions match TRBD1. The CDR3 has 11 residues. CDR1 and CDR2 from the germline V gene are DFQATT and SNEGSKA (reference sequence). The V and J ends lost 4 bases and 10 bases, in that order; junction bases with no gene match: 7. In DNA form, the CDR3 reads TGCAGTGCTACCCCAGGGGGTCACCAGTACTTC. Amino acid sequence: CSATPGGHQYF.

The V and J genes are TRBV5-1 and TRBJ2-7; D might be TRBD1 or TRBD2, each matching 6 bases. Germline V gene lookup returns CDR1 SGHRS and CDR2 YFSETQ. V was cut by 1 base and J by 5 bases, with 13 bases left in between. The CDR3 contains 14 residues. This CDR3 is CASSLKGEDHEQYF. The CDR3 DNA reads as TGCGCCAGCAGCTTGAAGGGGGAGGACCACGAGCAGTACTTC.

This clone was detected a few times. Other DNA sequences in the sample encode the same CDR3. The genes are TRBV6-5 and TRBJ1-1, with D uncertain. Germline-derived CDR1 and CDR2 are MNHEY and SVGAGI. CDR3 size: 14 residues. V shed 4 bases and J shed 1 base, with 10 bases lying between them. The CDR3 spells CASSSPAGNTEAFF. The DNA of the CDR3 is TGTGCCAGCAGTTCCCCGGCAGGGAACACTGAAGCTTTCTTT.

The chain carries TRBV2 and TRBJ1-4; D may be TRBD1 (5 bases). This CDR3 is built from 14 residues. Germline V lookup: CDR1 SNHLY, CDR2 FYNNEI. V was trimmed by 3 bases and J by 8 bases, leaving 13 bases between them. CDR3 in DNA: TGTGCCAGCAGTGAGGGGACGTACGGGGAAAAACTGTTTTTT. Translation: CASSEGTYGEKLFF. The variable domain in full, with the rest retrieved from reference TRBV2 and TRBJ1-4, is EPEVTQTPSHQVTQMGQEVILRCVPISNHLYFYWYRQILGQKVEFLVSFYNNEISEKSEIFDDQFSVERPDGSNFTLKIRSTKLEDSAMYFCASSEGTYGEKLFFGSGTQLSVL.

This clone appeared a single time. CDR3: CASSDEGIWEKLFF. CDR3 nucleotides: TGTGCCAGCAGTGATGAGGGGATTTGGGAAAAACTGTTTTTT. The chain carries TRBV6-4 and TRBJ1-4; TRBD1 is a possible D gene (5 bases). Germline V CDR1 and CDR2: MRHNA, SNTAGT. With 3 bases removed from V and 8 bases from J, the gap between germline ends came to 13 bases. This CDR3 contains 14 residues.

The rearrangement links TRBV7-9 to TRBJ2-5; possible D gene TRBD1, 6 bases. Judging by the DNA end, TRBJ2-7 fits better; the J call may be wrong. Germline V CDR1 and CDR2: SEHNR, FQNEAQ (reference sequence). This CDR3 comprises 10 residues. The CDR3 sequence is CASGQNEQYF. CDR3 coding DNA: TGTGCCAGCGGACAGAACGAGCAGTACTTC.

This chain joins TRBV23-1 and TRBJ1-6, with D perhaps TRBD1 (6 bases). TRBV23-1 is labeled an ORF, and its function is uncertain. The CDR3 is made up of 14 amino acids. The ends were cut back, 4 bases at V and 9 bases at J, with 13 bases in the middle. The CDR3: CASSRDKSGSPLHF. The CDR3, as DNA: TGCGCCAGCAGTCGGGACAAATCCGGTTCACCCCTCCACTTT.

The gene calls are TRBV5-1 and TRBJ1-2; 7 bases line up with TRBD1. Germline V gene lookup returns CDR1 SGHRS and CDR2 YFSETQ. This CDR3 has 15 residues. V shed 2 bases, J shed 2 bases, and the junction held 6 bases outside the gene matches. CDR3 residues: CASSFSGGENYGYTF. The CDR3 DNA is TGCGCCAGCAGCTTTTCAGGGGGAGAGAACTATGGCTACACCTTC.

V usage is TRBV5-1 and J usage is TRBJ2-1; TRBD2 matches at 8 bases. Looked up from germline, CDR1 is SGHRS and CDR2 is YFSETQ. The junction had 5 bases not matched to a gene; V was cut back by 4 bases and J by 2 bases. This CDR3 spans 15 amino acids. The CDR3 DNA is TGCGCCAGCAGCCTCCGACTAGCGACCTACAATGAGCAGTTCTTC. It specifies CASSLRLATYNEQFF.

CDR3 region: CASSLGGLPFDEQFF. The CDR3 DNA is TGTGCCAGCAGTTTGGGGGGACTCCCCTTTGATGAGCAGTTCTTC. V and J are TRBV27 and TRBJ2-1, with D perhaps TRBD2 (6 bases). CDR1 is MNHEY and CDR2 is SMNVEV in the germline V gene (reference sequence). The CDR3 length is 15 residues. The germline V and J ends were trimmed by 3 bases and 8 bases, with 17 bases remaining between them.

In the case of this clone: Other DNA sequences of this sample code for an identical CDR3. The chain is built from TRBV7-9 and TRBJ2-5; D might be TRBD2 (6 bases). There are 13 residues in the CDR3. V was pared by 3 bases and J by 2 bases, with 7 bases between. The germline CDR1 and CDR2 sequences are SEHNR and FQNEAQ (reference sequence). In nucleotides, the CDR3 is TGTGCCAGCAGCTTCGGGAGACAAGAGACCCAGTACTTC. Encoded protein: CASSFGRQETQYF.

This chain joins TRBV23-1 and TRBJ1-6; tentative D call: TRBD1 (5 bases). TRBV23-1 belongs to the ORF category, with a function that is uncertain. There are 16 residues in the CDR3. The V gene lost 2 bases and the J gene lost 0 bases, with 8 bases spanning the gap. CDR3 protein: CASSQRGSSYNSPLHF. For the CDR3, the DNA is TGCGCCAGCAGTCAACGGGGGAGCTCCTATAATTCACCCCTCCACTTT.

This chain connects TRBV5-1 to TRBJ2-1; 14 bases are a match to TRBD2. The J segment lost 6 bases and the V segment lost 1 base, leaving 6 bases of the junction unmatched. Germline CDR1 and CDR2: SGHRS and YFSETQ. The CDR3 has 17 amino acids. The CDR3 here is CASSLRSGLAGGNEQFF. In DNA form, the CDR3 reads TGCGCCAGCAGCTTGCGATCCGGACTAGCGGGAGGCAATGAGCAGTTCTTC.

As regards this clone: The same CDR3 arises from other DNA sequences in this sample as well. The CDR3 sequence: CASSPGTSGANEQFF. CDR3 in DNA: TGCGCCAGCTCACCTGGGACTAGCGGGGCAAATGAGCAGTTCTTC. The V and J genes are TRBV5-1 and TRBJ2-1, with 13 bases matching TRBD2. The ends lost 7 bases at V and 7 bases at J; junction bases unmatched: 8. CDR3 length: 15 amino acids. Germline V lookup: CDR1 SGHRS, CDR2 YFSETQ. The full variable domain, with the rest looked up from reference TRBV5-1 and TRBJ2-1, is KAGVTQTPRYLIKTRGQQVTLSCSPISGHRSVSWYQQTPGQGLQFLFEYFSETQRNKGNFPGRFSGRQFSNSRSEMNVSTLELGDSALYLCASSPGTSGANEQFFGPGTRLTVL.

This chain joins TRBV19 and TRBJ2-3, with TRBD1 matching 10 bases. Germline V gives CDR1 LNHDA, CDR2 SQIVND (reference sequence). This CDR3 spans 15 amino acids. The junction had 10 bases not matched to a gene; V was cut back by 8 bases and J by 5 bases. The CDR3 sequence: CASAKTGGSVDTQYF. CDR3 DNA sequence: TGTGCCAGTGCCAAGACAGGGGGCAGCGTAGATACGCAGTATTTT.

This chain connects TRBV6-5 to TRBJ1-4; no clear D. This CDR3 has 12 residues. V was trimmed by 6 bases and J by 3 bases, leaving 5 bases between them. Germline-derived CDR1 and CDR2 are MNHEY and SVGAGI. CDR3 loop: CASSGPNEKLFF. As DNA, the CDR3 is TGTGCCAGCAGCGGGCCTAATGAAAAACTGTTTTTT.

This sequence joins TRBV18 and TRBJ1-5; no reliable D call. The V gene lost 6 bases and the J gene lost 5 bases, with 11 bases spanning the gap. This CDR3 comprises 13 residues. Per germline, CDR1 KGHSH and CDR2 LQKENI. CDR3 loop: CASSAQVYQPQHF. The CDR3 DNA reads as TGTGCCAGCTCCGCTCAAGTCTATCAGCCCCAGCATTTT.